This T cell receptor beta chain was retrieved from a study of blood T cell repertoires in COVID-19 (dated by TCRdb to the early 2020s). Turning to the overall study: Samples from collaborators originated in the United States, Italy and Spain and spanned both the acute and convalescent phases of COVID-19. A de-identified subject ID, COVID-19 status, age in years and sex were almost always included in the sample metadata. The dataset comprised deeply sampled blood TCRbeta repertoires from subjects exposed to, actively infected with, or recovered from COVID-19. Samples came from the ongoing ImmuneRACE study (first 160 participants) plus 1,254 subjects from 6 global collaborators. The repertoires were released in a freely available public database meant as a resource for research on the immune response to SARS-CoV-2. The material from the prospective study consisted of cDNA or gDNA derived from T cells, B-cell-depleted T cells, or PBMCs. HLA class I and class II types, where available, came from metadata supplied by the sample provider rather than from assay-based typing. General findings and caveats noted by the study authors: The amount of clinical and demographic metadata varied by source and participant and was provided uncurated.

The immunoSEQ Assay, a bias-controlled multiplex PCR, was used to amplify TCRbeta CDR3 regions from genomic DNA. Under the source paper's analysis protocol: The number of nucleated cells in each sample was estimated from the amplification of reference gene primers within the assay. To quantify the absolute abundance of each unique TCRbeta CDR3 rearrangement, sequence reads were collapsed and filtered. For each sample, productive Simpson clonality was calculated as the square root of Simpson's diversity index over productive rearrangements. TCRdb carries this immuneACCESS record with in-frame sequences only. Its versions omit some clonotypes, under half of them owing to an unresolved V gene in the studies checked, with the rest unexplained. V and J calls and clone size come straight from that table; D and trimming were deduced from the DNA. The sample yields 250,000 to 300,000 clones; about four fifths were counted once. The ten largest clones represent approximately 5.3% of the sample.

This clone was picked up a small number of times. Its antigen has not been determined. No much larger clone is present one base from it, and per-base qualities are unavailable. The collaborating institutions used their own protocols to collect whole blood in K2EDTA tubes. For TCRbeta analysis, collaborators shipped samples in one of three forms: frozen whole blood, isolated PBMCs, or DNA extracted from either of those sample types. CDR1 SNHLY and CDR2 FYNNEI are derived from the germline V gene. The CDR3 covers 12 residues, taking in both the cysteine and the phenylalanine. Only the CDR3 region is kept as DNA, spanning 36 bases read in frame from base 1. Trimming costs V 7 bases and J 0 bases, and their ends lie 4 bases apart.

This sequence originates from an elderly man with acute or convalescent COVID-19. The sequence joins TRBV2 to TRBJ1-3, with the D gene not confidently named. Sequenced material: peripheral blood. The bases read TGTGCCAGCACCCTCTCTGGAAACACCATATATTTT. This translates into CASTLSGNTIYF.